This TCR beta chain was observed in a study of blood T cells in healthy people across ages. As to this clonotype: Its antigen is not identified.

Roughly 10 milliliters was the volume of peripheral blood drawn from each donor. A sample-barcoded 5' primer and a J-beta primer mix were used in a second PCR of roughly 6 to 12 cycles. Every sample gave at least 2.5 million paired-end reads containing CDR3. Via MiXCR, TCRdb re-called the 5' RACE reads, giving one row per CDR3 protein. The sample has some 900,000 distinct CDR3 sequences, around 49% seen once; the top ten hold around 15%. The germline gives CDR1 PRHDT, CDR2 FYEKMQ (reference sequence). Trimming removed 2 bases at V and 4 bases at J, with 14 bases between. This CDR3 spans 15 amino acids. The study's findings and limits: Naive and antigen-experienced cells were not separated, limiting conclusive comparison. With age, beta diversity per million T cells declined roughly linearly, significantly by 40.

V gene TRBV13 combines with J gene TRBJ2-5; D possibly matches TRBD1 or TRBD2 (5 bases each). The sequencing input was blood. This receptor was taken from a man aged 25 to 45 in good health. CDR3 residues: CASSLTGTAPETQYF. In DNA form, the CDR3 reads TGTGCCAGCAGCTTAACCGGGACCGCGCCAGAGACCCAGTACTTC. Supplemented by reference TRBV13 and TRBJ2-5, the full variable domain reads AAGVIQSPRHLIKEKRETATLKCYPIPRHDTVYWYQQGPGQDPQFLISFYEKMQSDKGSIPDRFSAQQFSDYHSELNMSSLELGDSALYFCASSLTGTAPETQYFGPGTRLLVL.